Presented here are 30 T cell receptor beta chains from one specimen sequenced in a study of monozygotic twins with inflammatory bowel disease. With the 5' RACE reads reprocessed, TCRdb shows one record per CDR3 protein and no DNA. In all, the sample yields 150,000 or so distinct CDR3 sequences. The specimen sequenced was blood. Receptors originate from a human donor with ulcerative colitis or Crohn's disease, or a healthy co-twin of an affected twin (not recorded which).

The chain carries TRBV20-1 and TRBJ1-5; lacking DNA, the TRBD1 call made by TCRdb goes unchecked. The germline CDR1 and CDR2 sequences are DFQATT and SNEGSKA (reference sequence). This CDR3 has 15 residues. The CDR3 sequence is CSARVSDRDLQPQHF.

V usage is TRBV20-1 and J usage is TRBJ1-1; TCRdb lists TRBD1, though no DNA is available to test this call. Per germline, CDR1 DFQATT and CDR2 SNEGSKA (reference sequence). This CDR3 has 14 amino acids. This CDR3 reads CSASPGTGGTEAFF.

The chain links TRBV6-5 to TRBJ2-1; TCRdb selects TRBD2, and the lack of DNA leaves this call unchecked. The CDR3 loop spans 13 amino acids. Per germline, CDR1 MNHEY and CDR2 SVGAGI. Here the CDR3 reads CASRPLDWNEQFF.

The chain couples TRBV5-1 to TRBJ2-5; absent DNA, TCRdb's TRBD1 call cannot be checked. The CDR3 extends over 14 amino acids. The germline V gene encodes CDR1 SGHRS and CDR2 YFSETQ. The CDR3 reads CASSQGRLQETQYF. Complete variable domain (other parts from reference TRBV5-1 and TRBJ2-5): KAGVTQTPRYLIKTRGQQVTLSCSPISGHRSVSWYQQTPGQGLQFLFEYFSETQRNKGNFPGRFSGRQFSNSRSEMNVSTLELGDSALYLCASSQGRLQETQYFGPGTRLLVL.

The chain couples TRBV18 to TRBJ2-7. The CDR3 consists of 16 residues. CDR1 KGHSH and CDR2 LQKENI come from the germline V gene. This chain's CDR3 is CASSPIGGSFSYEQYF.

J is TRBJ2-1 and V is TRBV7-9; there is no DNA to check the TCRdb D call of TRBD2. This CDR3 spans 11 amino acids. The germline V gene encodes CDR1 SEHNR and CDR2 FQNEAQ (reference sequence). The CDR3 is CASQGGNEQFF.

The chain uses TRBV4-3 and TRBJ2-7; the TCRdb D gene call, TRBD1, has no DNA to confirm it. CDR3 length: 15 amino acids. Germline-derived CDR1 and CDR2 are LGHNA and YSLEER. The CDR3 region is CASSSVPGVPYEQYF.

The rearrangement uses TRBV29-1 and TRBJ1-2. The CDR3 has 11 amino acids. The germline CDR1 and CDR2 sequences are SQVTM and ANQGSEA. The CDR3 here is CSVLSAYGYTF.

This sequence joins TRBV28 and TRBJ2-1. The CDR3 loop spans 15 amino acids. Germline V lookup: CDR1 MDHEN, CDR2 SYDVKM. CDR3 in amino acids: CASSLRSRLPNEQFF.

The gene calls are TRBV2 and TRBJ1-2; the D call of TRBD1 rests on TCRdb alone, since no DNA is present to check it. The CDR3 runs to 13 residues. Germline CDR1 and CDR2: SNHLY and FYNNEI. Here the CDR3 reads CASSGRGTGGYTF.

The J gene is TRBJ2-2, the V gene TRBV6-2 or TRBV6-3. In germline, CDR1 is MNHEY, CDR2 SVGEGT. The CDR3 has 12 residues. The CDR3 sequence: CASRAVTGELFF.

The J gene is TRBJ2-7, the V gene TRBV21-1; lacking DNA, the TRBD1 call made by TCRdb goes unchecked. TRBV21-1 is given as a pseudogene. This CDR3 comprises 19 residues. The CDR3 is CASTQGSCPSGTGGYEQYF.

The V call is TRBV15, the J call TRBJ1-1; TCRdb's D call of TRBD1 is untestable without DNA. The CDR3 has 17 amino acids. Looked up from germline, CDR1 is LNHNV and CDR2 is YYDKDF (reference sequence). CDR3 sequence reads: CATSSPLIGTGNTEAFF. Supplemented by reference TRBV15 and TRBJ1-1, the full variable domain reads DAMVIQNPRYQVTQFGKPVTLSCSQTLNHNVMYWYQQKSSQAPKLLFHYYDKDFNNEADTPDNFQSRRPNTSFCFLDIRSPGLGDTAMYLCATSSPLIGTGNTEAFFGQGTRLTVV.

The CDR3 sequence: CASSLRTSRQAFSGANVLTF. V gene TRBV18 combines with J gene TRBJ2-6; no DNA is available, so the TRBD1 call from TCRdb remains unchecked. CDR1 is KGHSH and CDR2 is LQKENI in the germline V gene. The CDR3 contains 20 residues.

The rearrangement joins TRBV5-1 to TRBJ2-4; TCRdb calls TRBD2, which cannot be checked without DNA. CDR1 and CDR2 from the germline V gene are SGHRS and YFSETQ. The CDR3 spans 14 residues. Here the CDR3 reads CASSLKGGGNIQYF.

CDR3 sequence: CASSNKGRRGFF. This sequence joins TRBV28 and TRBJ1-1; the TCRdb D gene call, TRBD1, has no DNA to confirm it. CDR1 is MDHEN and CDR2 is SYDVKM in the germline V gene. The CDR3 length is 12 residues.

The rearrangement links TRBV10-1 to TRBJ1-5; TCRdb proposes TRBD1, but this gene call is untestable without DNA. The germline CDR1 and CDR2 sequences are WNHNN and SYGVQD (reference sequence). The length of the CDR3 is 14 residues. CDR3 in amino acids: CASTPDRAEQPQHF.

The chain uses TRBV4-2 and TRBJ1-5; TCRdb indicates TRBD1, and absent DNA this call remains unverified. CDR1 LGHNA and CDR2 YNFKEQ come from the germline V gene. The CDR3 has 14 residues. CDR3 region: CASSEGQGRKPQHF.

The CDR3 region is CSATGRGVLYEQYF. This chain links TRBV20-1 with TRBJ2-7; TCRdb's D call, TRBD2, is unchecked because there is no DNA. CDR1 and CDR2 (germline): DFQATT, SNEGSKA (reference sequence). The CDR3 covers 14 residues.

This chain uses TRBV18 with TRBJ2-1; there is no DNA to check the TCRdb D call of TRBD1. CDR3 length: 15 residues. Germline V gene data show CDR1 as KGHSH and CDR2 as LQKENI. The CDR3 spells CASSPGTGTYNEQFF. The full variable domain, with the rest looked up from reference TRBV18 and TRBJ2-1, is NAGVMQNPRHLVRRRGQEARLRCSPMKGHSHVYWYRQLPEEGLKFMVYLQKENIIDESGMPKERFSAEFPKEGPSILRIQQVVRGDSAAYFCASSPGTGTYNEQFFGPGTRLTVL.

The genes are TRBV24-1 and TRBJ2-3; TCRdb's D gene call, TRBD2, goes unchecked for lack of DNA. Germline CDR1 and CDR2: KGHDR and SFDVKD. The CDR3 spans 15 residues. CDR3 region: CATSDTSGLTDTQYF.

The rearrangement uses TRBV19 and TRBJ2-4. CDR3 size: 18 residues. Germline assignment: CDR1 LNHDA and CDR2 SQIVND (reference sequence). CDR3 in amino acids: CASSIDPVERLAKNIQYF.

The chain carries TRBV6-5 and TRBJ1-2; the D gene TCRdb calls, TRBD1, cannot be checked with no DNA. Germline CDR1 MNHEY, CDR2 SVGAGI. The CDR3 extends over 12 amino acids. The CDR3 here is CASSRRGGGYTF.

This chain uses TRBV5-1 with TRBJ1-1; TCRdb's D call of TRBD1 is untestable without DNA. This CDR3 contains 14 residues. CDR1 and CDR2 (germline): SGHRS, YFSETQ. The CDR3 sequence: CASSLAPGPREAFF. The whole variable domain, filled in from reference TRBV5-1 and TRBJ1-1, reads KAGVTQTPRYLIKTRGQQVTLSCSPISGHRSVSWYQQTPGQGLQFLFEYFSETQRNKGNFPGRFSGRQFSNSRSEMNVSTLELGDSALYLCASSLAPGPREAFFGQGTRLTVV.

V is TRBV11-2 and J is TRBJ2-5; the D gene TCRdb calls, TRBD2, cannot be checked with no DNA. Germline V lookup: CDR1 SGHAT, CDR2 FQNNGV. The CDR3 has 18 residues. Here the CDR3 reads CASSLEIAGGPGQETQYF.

The chain couples TRBV5-1 to TRBJ2-1. The CDR3 loop spans 15 amino acids. CDR1 SGHRS and CDR2 YFSETQ come from the germline V gene. CDR3 residues: CASSEAASSYNEQFF.

The J gene is TRBJ1-4, the V gene TRBV12-3 or TRBV12-4; lacking DNA, the TRBD1 call made by TCRdb goes unchecked. CDR3 length equals 14 residues. The CDR3 is CASSLSGQGEKLFF.

The chain is built from TRBV4-1 and TRBJ2-1; TCRdb's D call, TRBD1, is unchecked because there is no DNA. The CDR3 has 19 residues. Germline V gene sequence: CDR1 MGHRA, CDR2 YSYEKL. Here the CDR3 reads CASSQLLSRQGAFSNEQFF.

V is TRBV7-2 and J is TRBJ1-4. This CDR3 region has 11 residues. CDR1 is SGHTA and CDR2 is FQGNSA in the germline V gene. The CDR3: CASSFSGRLFF.

The chain carries TRBV7-2 and TRBJ1-6; TCRdb reports TRBD1, a call that lacks DNA to check it against. CDR1 is SGHTA, CDR2 FQGNSA, per germline. This CDR3 is 14 amino acids long. The CDR3: CASSRQGDVSPLHF.